These T cell receptor beta chains were read from a single sample in a study of blood T cell repertoires in COVID-19. The protocol was immunoSEQ multiplex PCR, while the TCRdb copy is restricted to in-frame clones and leaves out a portion. The sample carries over 30,000 clones, around 93% recorded once. The sequenced material came from peripheral blood. These receptors all come from a human donor in a cohort sampled during active COVID-19. Both conserved end residues are part of each CDR3. D genes are given only for firm matches. For some rows the clone size is stated as once, few or many, or as a class when expanded; others skip it.

j_call v_call d_call clone_size cdr3_aa cdr3_nt
TRBJ2-1 TRBV3-1/TRBV3-2 NA NA CASSQALGVFF TGTGCCAGCAGCCAGGCACTAGGAGTATTCTTC
TRBJ2-5 TRBV13 TRBD1 once CASRDRAAETQYF TGTGCCAGCAGGGACAGGGCCGCCGAGACCCAGTACTTC
TRBJ1-3 TRBV15 NA NA CATSRHTSGNTIYF TGTGCCACCAGCAGGCACACCTCTGGAAACACCATATATTTT
TRBJ1-2 TRBV30 NA NA CAWSAIYGYTF TGTGCCTGGAGTGCAATCTATGGCTACACCTTC
TRBJ1-2 TRBV5-4 NA NA CASSLPGDYGYTF TGTGCCAGCAGCTTGCCAGGGGACTATGGCTACACCTTC
TRBJ2-5 TRBV11-2 NA NA CASSLGAARETQYF TGTGCCAGCAGCTTAGGAGCGGCCCGGGAGACCCAGTACTTC
TRBJ2-5 TRBV19 NA NA CASSIAQGRLETQYF TGTGCCAGTAGTATAGCTCAGGGTAGATTGGAGACCCAGTACTTC
TRBJ2-5 TRBV11-2 NA NA CASSLGLVETQYF TGTGCCAGCAGCTTAGGACTAGTGGAGACCCAGTACTTC
TRBJ1-3 TRBV12-3/TRBV12-4 NA once CASSLGNTIYF TGTGCCAGCAGCCTCGGAAACACCATATATTTT
TRBJ1-5 TRBV24-1 NA NA CATSDSLQGPQHF TGTGCCACCAGTGATTCGCTTCAGGGGCCCCAGCATTTT
TRBJ1-1 TRBV4-1 NA few CASSQGEGWNTEAFF TGCGCCAGCAGCCAAGGAGAGGGTTGGAACACTGAAGCTTTCTTT
TRBJ2-1 TRBV7-3 TRBD2 NA CASSPVLLAGPNEQFF TGTGCCAGCAGCCCCGTTTTACTAGCGGGACCTAATGAGCAGTTCTTC
TRBJ1-1 TRBV7-2 NA NA CASLGWGGPGNTEAFF TGTGCCAGCCTTGGTTGGGGGGGCCCTGGGAACACTGAAGCTTTCTTT
TRBJ1-1 TRBV7-2 NA once CASMVVFSRDTEAFF TGTGCCAGCATGGTTGTATTCTCCCGGGACACTGAAGCTTTCTTT
TRBJ2-2 TRBV4-1 TRBD2 NA CASSPTSGGPSGELFF TGCGCCAGCAGCCCGACTAGCGGGGGGCCTAGCGGGGAGCTGTTTTTT
TRBJ1-2 TRBV14 NA NA CASSQVAGFPLYGYTF TGTGCCAGCAGCCAAGTAGCGGGTTTCCCTCTATATGGCTACACCTTC
TRBJ2-1 TRBV12-3/TRBV12-4 NA NA CASSWGTGPEEFF TGTGCCAGCAGCTGGGGTACAGGGCCTGAGGAGTTCTTC
TRBJ2-4 TRBV1 NA NA CTSSPGASVDIQYF TGCACCAGCAGCCCTGGGGCCTCGGTAGACATTCAGTACTTC
TRBJ2-1 TRBV3-1/TRBV3-2 TRBD2 NA CASSGGRAPYNEQFF TGTGCCAGCAGCGGCGGGAGGGCCCCCTACAATGAGCAGTTCTTC
TRBJ2-3 TRBV4-3 TRBD2 NA CASSQDGLAGGTDTQYF TGCGCCAGCAGCCAAGATGGACTAGCGGGAGGCACAGATACGCAGTATTTT
TRBJ2-2 TRBV18 TRBD1 NA CASSPQQGETGELFF TGTGCCAGCTCACCACAACAGGGGGAGACCGGGGAGCTGTTTTTT
TRBJ1-4 TRBV6-5 NA NA CASSYSGTIIEKLFF TGTGCCAGCAGTTACTCCGGGACAATTATTGAAAAACTGTTTTTT
TRBJ1-2 TRBV27 NA NA CASSSGSIHWDGYTF TGTGCCAGCAGTTCGGGGTCCATACATTGGGATGGCTACACCTTC
TRBJ1-6 TRBV5-1 NA NA CASSLAVGQPNSPLHF TGCGCCAGCAGCTTGGCCGTGGGGCAGCCTAATTCACCCCTCCACTTT
TRBJ1-5 TRBV30 NA NA CAWSTGDNQPQHF TGTGCCTGGTCGACGGGAGACAATCAGCCCCAGCATTTT
TRBJ1-4 TRBV6-5 TRBD1 once CASSETGVEKLFF TGTGCCAGCAGCGAGACAGGGGTTGAAAAACTGTTTTTT
TRBJ2-1 TRBV29-1 TRBD2 NA CSVRETSGNNEQFF TGCAGCGTTCGGGAGACTAGCGGTAACAATGAGCAGTTCTTC
TRBJ1-5 TRBV3-1/TRBV3-2 NA NA CASSQGGSDPLYSNQPQHF TGTGCCAGCAGCCAAGGAGGGTCCGATCCTTTATATAGCAATCAGCCCCAGCATTTT
TRBJ1-4 TRBV7-8 TRBD1 NA CASSLLRTGLNEKLFF TGTGCCAGCAGCTTGCTTCGGACAGGCCTTAATGAAAAACTGTTTTTT
TRBJ2-5 TRBV28 TRBD1 NA CASSTTGPQETQYF TGTGCCAGCAGCACGACAGGGCCCCAAGAGACCCAGTACTTC
TRBJ2-2 TRBV15 NA NA CATSALTGFNTGELFF TGTGCCACCAGCGCCTTAACAGGTTTTAACACCGGGGAGCTGTTTTTT
TRBJ1-1 TRBV9 NA few CASSPHFGESNTEAFF TGTGCCAGCAGCCCCCATTTCGGGGAATCGAACACTGAAGCTTTCTTT
TRBJ2-5 TRBV6-6 NA NA CATREGGVETQYF TGTGCCACCAGGGAAGGAGGGGTAGAGACCCAGTACTTC
TRBJ2-3 TRBV24-1 TRBD2 NA CAISGGNGDTQYF TGTGCCATTAGCGGGGGAAACGGGGATACGCAGTATTTT
TRBJ2-1 TRBV4-2 TRBD2 NA CASSPTEGLAGANEQFF TGTGCCAGCAGCCCCACAGAGGGACTAGCGGGAGCCAATGAGCAGTTCTTC
TRBJ2-3 TRBV10-3 NA NA CAISDPRSDTQYF TGTGCCATCAGTGACCCCCGGAGCGATACGCAGTATTTT
TRBJ1-1 TRBV9 NA NA CASSVATGLNTEAFF TGTGCCAGCAGCGTAGCAACAGGCCTGAACACTGAAGCTTTCTTT
TRBJ1-5 TRBV10-3 TRBD1 NA CAIMSGTGSNQPQHF TGTGCCATCATGAGCGGGACAGGGAGCAATCAGCCCCAGCATTTT
TRBJ1-1 TRBV4-1 NA NA CASSQSQGLNTEAFF TGCGCCAGCAGCCAATCACAGGGTCTGAACACTGAAGCTTTCTTT
TRBJ1-2 TRBV19 NA NA CASSITGQTSYGYTF TGTGCCAGTAGTATAACCGGACAGACCTCCTATGGCTACACCTTC
TRBJ1-3 TRBV7-2 NA once CASSLVAVGPGNTIYF TGTGCCAGCAGCTTAGTGGCCGTGGGGCCTGGAAACACCATATATTTT
TRBJ1-5 TRBV19 NA NA CASLRGTNQPQHF TGTGCCAGTTTAAGGGGAACAAATCAGCCCCAGCATTTT
TRBJ1-2 TRBV7-9 TRBD1 NA CASSSTGIYGYTF TGTGCCAGCAGCTCGACAGGGATCTATGGCTACACCTTC
TRBJ1-3 TRBV10-3 NA NA CATRSGDTIYF TGTGCCACTCGGAGTGGAGACACCATATATTTT
TRBJ1-5 TRBV5-8 NA NA CASSFAYSGNQPQHF TGTGCCAGCAGCTTCGCCTATTCCGGTAATCAGCCCCAGCATTTT
TRBJ1-5 TRBV10-3 NA once CAISESHTGNSNQPQHF TGTGCCATCAGTGAGAGTCACACAGGCAATAGCAATCAGCCCCAGCATTTT
TRBJ1-6 TRBV11-2 NA NA CASSLVSGVGGAGSPLHF TGTGCCAGCAGCTTAGTGAGTGGAGTGGGAGGGGCAGGTTCACCCCTCCACTTT
TRBJ2-2 TRBV7-2 NA NA CASSLYRSGELFF TGTGCCAGCAGCTTGTATAGATCCGGGGAGCTGTTTTTT
TRBJ2-1 TRBV7-2 NA once CASSLVDEQFF TGTGCCAGCAGCTTAGTAGATGAGCAGTTCTTC
TRBJ2-1 TRBV19 NA once CASSIPPTVSSYNEQFF TGTGCCAGTAGTATCCCCCCCACAGTGAGCTCCTACAATGAGCAGTTCTTC
TRBJ1-2 TRBV6-2/TRBV6-3 NA NA CASSYPLSGGGYTF TGTGCCAGCAGTTACCCCCTGTCCGGGGGGGGCTACACCTTC
TRBJ2-2 TRBV19 NA NA CASRASGGRTGELFF TGTGCCAGTAGGGCGAGTGGGGGCCGAACCGGGGAGCTGTTTTTT
TRBJ1-2 TRBV27 TRBD1 NA CASRNRTGRGGYTF TGTGCCAGCAGAAACAGGACAGGGCGAGGTGGCTACACCTTC
TRBJ1-1 TRBV28 NA NA CASSFRGRMNTEAFF TGTGCCAGCAGTTTTCGAGGGCGCATGAACACTGAAGCTTTCTTT
TRBJ2-3 TRBV21-1 NA few CASSKKSGTSGGDTQYF TGTGCCAGCAGCAAGAAGTCCGGGACTAGCGGGGGGGATACGCAGTATTTT
TRBJ2-1 TRBV4-1 TRBD2 NA CASTGLAGAYNEQFF TGCGCCAGCACCGGACTAGCGGGGGCCTACAATGAGCAGTTCTTC
TRBJ1-1 TRBV27 NA NA CASSLGGGTEAFF TGTGCCAGCAGTTTAGGGGGAGGCACTGAAGCTTTCTTT
TRBJ1-2 TRBV28 NA NA CASPRVRYGYTF TGTGCCAGCCCCCGGGTTCGCTATGGCTACACCTTC
TRBJ2-3 TRBV5-1 NA NA CASSPQGAAGGLTQYF TGCGCCAGCAGCCCACAGGGGGCGGCGGGAGGACTTACGCAGTATTTT
TRBJ2-5 TRBV2 TRBD1 NA CASSNGGTGKETQYF TGTGCCAGCAGTAACGGTGGGACAGGAAAAGAGACCCAGTACTTC